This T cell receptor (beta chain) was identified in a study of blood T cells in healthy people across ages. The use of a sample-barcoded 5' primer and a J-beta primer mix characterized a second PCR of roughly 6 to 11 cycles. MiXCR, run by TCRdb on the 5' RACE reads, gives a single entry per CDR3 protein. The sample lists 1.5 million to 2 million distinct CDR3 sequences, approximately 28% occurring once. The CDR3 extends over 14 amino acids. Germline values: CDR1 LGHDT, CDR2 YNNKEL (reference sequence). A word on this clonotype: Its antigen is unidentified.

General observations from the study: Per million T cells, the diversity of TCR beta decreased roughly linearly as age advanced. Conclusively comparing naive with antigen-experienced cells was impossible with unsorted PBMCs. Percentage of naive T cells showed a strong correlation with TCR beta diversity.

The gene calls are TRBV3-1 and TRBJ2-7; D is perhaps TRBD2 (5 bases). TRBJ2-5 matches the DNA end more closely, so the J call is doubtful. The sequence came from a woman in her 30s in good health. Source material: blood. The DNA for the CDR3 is TGTGCCAGCTCGCCACTAGGCCTTTGGGAGACCCAGTACTTC. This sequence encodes CASSPLGLWETQYF.